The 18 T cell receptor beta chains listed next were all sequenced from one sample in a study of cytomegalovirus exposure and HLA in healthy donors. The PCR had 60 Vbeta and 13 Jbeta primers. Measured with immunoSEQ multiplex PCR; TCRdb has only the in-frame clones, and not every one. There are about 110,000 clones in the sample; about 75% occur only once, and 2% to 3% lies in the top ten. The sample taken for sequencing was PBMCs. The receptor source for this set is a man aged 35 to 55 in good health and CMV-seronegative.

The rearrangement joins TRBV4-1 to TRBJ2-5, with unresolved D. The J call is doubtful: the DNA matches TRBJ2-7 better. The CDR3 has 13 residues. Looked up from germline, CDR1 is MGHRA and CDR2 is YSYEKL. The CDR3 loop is CASSLTRTYEQYF. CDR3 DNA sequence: TGCGCCAGCAGCCTGACACGTACCTACGAGCAGTACTTC.

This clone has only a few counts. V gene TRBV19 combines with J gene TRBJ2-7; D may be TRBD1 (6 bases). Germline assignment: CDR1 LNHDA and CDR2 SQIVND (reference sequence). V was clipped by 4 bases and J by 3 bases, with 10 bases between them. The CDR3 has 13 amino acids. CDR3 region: CASSTGQNYEQYF. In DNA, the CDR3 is TGTGCCAGTAGTACAGGACAGAACTACGAGCAGTACTTC.

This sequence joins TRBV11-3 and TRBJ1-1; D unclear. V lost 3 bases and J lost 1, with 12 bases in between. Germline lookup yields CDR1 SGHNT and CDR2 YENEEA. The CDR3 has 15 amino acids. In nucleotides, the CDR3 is TGTGCCAGCAGCTTTCTTCTGCGAAAGAACACTGAAGCTTTCTTT. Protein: CASSFLLRKNTEAFF.

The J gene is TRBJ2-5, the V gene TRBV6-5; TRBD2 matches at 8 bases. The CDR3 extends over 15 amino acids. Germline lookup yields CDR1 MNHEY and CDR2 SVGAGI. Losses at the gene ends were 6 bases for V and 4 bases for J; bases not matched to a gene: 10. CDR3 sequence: CASRSSGGGLETQYF. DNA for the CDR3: TGTGCCAGCAGAAGCTCCGGGGGGGGGCTAGAGACCCAGTACTTC.

The CDR3 reads CASSLDFGGNPGANVLTF. The CDR3 region has the DNA TGCGCCAGCAGCTTGGATTTCGGAGGGAATCCTGGGGCCAACGTCCTGACTTTC. This chain links TRBV5-1 with TRBJ2-6; D perhaps matches TRBD2 (6 bases). Germline V CDR1 and CDR2: SGHRS, YFSETQ. The CDR3 is made up of 18 amino acids. Between the trimmed V and J ends, which lost 0 bases and 2 bases, there was a span of 15 bases.

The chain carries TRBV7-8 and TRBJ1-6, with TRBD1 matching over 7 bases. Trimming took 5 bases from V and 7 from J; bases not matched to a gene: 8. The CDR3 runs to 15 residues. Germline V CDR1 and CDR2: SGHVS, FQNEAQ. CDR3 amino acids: CASSARQGENSPLHF. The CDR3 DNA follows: TGTGCCAGCAGCGCAAGACAGGGAGAAAATTCACCCCTCCACTTT.

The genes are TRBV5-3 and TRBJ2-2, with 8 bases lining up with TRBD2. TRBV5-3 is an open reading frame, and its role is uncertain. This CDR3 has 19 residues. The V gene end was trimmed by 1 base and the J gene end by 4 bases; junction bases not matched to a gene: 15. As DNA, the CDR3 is TGTGCCAGAAGCTTGAATGGGCCGGGGGGGCCATGGGTCACCGGGGAGCTGTTTTTT. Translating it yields CARSLNGPGGPWVTGELFF.

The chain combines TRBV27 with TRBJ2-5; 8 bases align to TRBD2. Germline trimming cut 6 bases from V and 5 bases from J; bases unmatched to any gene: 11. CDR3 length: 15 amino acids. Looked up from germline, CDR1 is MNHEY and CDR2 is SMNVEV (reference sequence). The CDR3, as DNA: TGTGCCAGCAGCCCGGGAGGGGTCTTCCGGGAGACCCAGTACTTC. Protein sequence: CASSPGGVFRETQYF.

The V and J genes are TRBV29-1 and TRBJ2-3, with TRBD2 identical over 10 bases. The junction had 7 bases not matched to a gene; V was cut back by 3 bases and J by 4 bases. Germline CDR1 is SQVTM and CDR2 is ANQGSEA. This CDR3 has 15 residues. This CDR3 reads CSVERGSGGADTQYF. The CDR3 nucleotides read TGCAGCGTTGAGAGGGGCAGCGGGGGGGCAGATACGCAGTATTTT.

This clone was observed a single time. CDR3 protein: CASVQGQGDYGYTF. The CDR3 DNA follows: TGCGCCAGCGTACAGGGGCAGGGTGACTATGGCTACACCTTC. The J gene is TRBJ1-2, the V gene TRBV23-1; 7 nucleotides agree with TRBD1. TRBV23-1 is noted as an ORF with a role that remains uncertain. This CDR3 region has 14 residues. J lost 3 bases, V lost 8 bases, and 9 bases had no gene match.

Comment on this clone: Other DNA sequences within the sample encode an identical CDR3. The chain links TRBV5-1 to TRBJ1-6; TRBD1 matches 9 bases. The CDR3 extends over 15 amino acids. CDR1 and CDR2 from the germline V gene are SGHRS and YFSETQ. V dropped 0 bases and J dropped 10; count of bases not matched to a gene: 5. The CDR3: CASSLAGTGSSPLHF. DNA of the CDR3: TGCGCCAGCAGCTTGGCCGGGACAGGGAGCTCACCCCTCCACTTT.

CDR3: CASNTGESPLHF. CDR3 DNA sequence: TGTGCCAGTAATACAGGGGAGTCACCCCTCCACTTT. This chain joins TRBV19 and TRBJ1-6, with 7 positions matching TRBD1. CDR3 size: 12 residues. V trimming: 7 bases; J trimming: 10 bases; junction bases outside the gene matches: 4. Germline CDR1 LNHDA, CDR2 SQIVND (reference sequence). Full variable domain (missing parts from reference TRBV19 and TRBJ1-6): DGGITQSPKYLFRKEGQNVTLSCEQNLNHDAMYWYRQDPGQGLRLIYYSQIVNDFQKGDIAEGYSVSREKKESFPLTVTSAQKNPTAFYLCASNTGESPLHFGNGTRLTVT.

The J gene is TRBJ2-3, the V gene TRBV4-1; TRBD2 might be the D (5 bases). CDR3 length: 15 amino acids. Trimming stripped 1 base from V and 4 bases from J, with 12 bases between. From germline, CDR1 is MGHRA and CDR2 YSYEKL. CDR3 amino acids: CASSQGSLRADTQYF. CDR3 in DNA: TGCGCCAGCAGCCAAGGGTCGTTGCGGGCAGATACGCAGTATTTT.

This CDR3 is CASSEVGGLAGGQYQETQYF. CDR3 sequence (DNA): TGTGCCAGCAGTGAAGTCGGGGGACTAGCGGGGGGACAGTACCAAGAGACCCAGTACTTC. The chain couples TRBV2 to TRBJ2-5; the match to TRBD2 covers 15 bases. After removal of 1 base from V and 0 bases from J, the junction contained 9 bases not matched to a gene. This CDR3 region has 20 residues. Germline lookup yields CDR1 SNHLY and CDR2 FYNNEI.

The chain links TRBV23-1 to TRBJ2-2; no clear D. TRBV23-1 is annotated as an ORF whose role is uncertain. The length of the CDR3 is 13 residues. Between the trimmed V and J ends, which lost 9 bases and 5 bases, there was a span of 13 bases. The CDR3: CARGHRWTGELFF. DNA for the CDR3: TGCGCCAGGGGTCACAGATGGACCGGGGAGCTGTTTTTT.

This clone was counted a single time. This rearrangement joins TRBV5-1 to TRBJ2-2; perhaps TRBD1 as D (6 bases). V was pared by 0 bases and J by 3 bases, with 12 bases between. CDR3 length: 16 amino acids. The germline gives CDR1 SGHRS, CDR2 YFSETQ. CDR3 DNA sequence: TGCGCCAGCAGCTTGGATGGGGGCCTCGACACCGGGGAGCTGTTTTTT. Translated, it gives CASSLDGGLDTGELFF.

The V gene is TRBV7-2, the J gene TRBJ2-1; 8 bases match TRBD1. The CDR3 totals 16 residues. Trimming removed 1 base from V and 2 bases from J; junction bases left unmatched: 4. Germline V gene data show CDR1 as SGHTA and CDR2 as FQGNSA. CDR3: CASSLDRGTPYNEQFF. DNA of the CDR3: TGTGCCAGCAGCTTAGACAGGGGGACCCCCTACAATGAGCAGTTCTTC.

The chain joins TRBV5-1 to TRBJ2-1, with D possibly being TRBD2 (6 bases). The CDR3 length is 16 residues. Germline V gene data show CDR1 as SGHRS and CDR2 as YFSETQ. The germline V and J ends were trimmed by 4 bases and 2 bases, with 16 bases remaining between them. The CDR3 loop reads CASSLLKGRTYNEQFF. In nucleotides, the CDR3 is TGCGCCAGCAGCCTGCTCAAGGGGAGGACCTACAATGAGCAGTTCTTC.